Presented here are 2 T cell receptor beta chains from one specimen sequenced in a study of shared T cell receptors in the human thymus. Profiling relied on immunoSEQ multiplex PCR, and the TCRdb table lists in-frame clones only, not all of them. The data hold some 640,000 clones, with over 75% observed a single time. Separately, the same data were catalogued under a study of human thymus T cells.

The sample was thymocytes. These receptors originate from a boy in the first two years of life with a congenital heart defect.

The gene calls are TRBV27 and TRBJ1-1; D is undetermined. The length of the CDR3 is 13 residues. V gave up 2 bases and J gave up 0 bases, with 4 bases separating them. Germline assignment: CDR1 MNHEY and CDR2 SMNVEV (reference sequence). The CDR3 region has the DNA TGTGCCAGCAGTTTACGGTTGAACACTGAAGCTTTCTTT. It yields the protein CASSLRLNTEAFF.

The chain recombines TRBV27 with TRBJ2-7; tentative D call: TRBD2 (6 bases). CDR1 is MNHEY, CDR2 SMNVEV, per germline (reference sequence). The V and J ends lost 6 bases and 3 bases respectively, with 15 bases between them. The CDR3 length is 14 residues. CDR3 in amino acids: CASSPGRQFYEQYF. Written as DNA, the CDR3 is TGTGCCAGCAGCCCCGGGAGACAGTTCTACGAGCAGTACTTC.